This T cell receptor (beta chain) derives from a study of T-cell reconstitution after alpha-beta-depleted transplantation in children. Study conclusions and caveats: Reportedly, roughly two months post-transplant, alpha-beta T cells arose from several hundred expanded graft clones. After one year, T-cell counts and TCRbeta diversity mostly came from new T cells.

This clonotype was detected only a few times. Its antigen is unknown. CDR1 is SGHVS, CDR2 FNYEAQ, per germline. Unmatched junction bases numbered 5, after V lost 5 bases and J lost 6 bases. The CDR3 spans 14 residues. Unique molecular identifiers were built into the TCRbeta library. TCRdb independently ran MiXCR on the PCR reads; one entry per CDR3 protein. The sample records 550,000 to 800,000 distinct CDR3 sequences, around 13% being singletons. This chain joins TRBV7-6 and TRBJ2-3; 10 bases match TRBD2. The sample was PBMCs, taken before TCRalphabeta/CD19-depleted stem cell transplant. The sequence was obtained from a girl aged 2 to 9 with congenital amegakaryocytic thrombocytopenia, due to receive a stem cell transplant. The CDR3, as DNA: TGTGCCAGCAGCCAGCGGGAGGGCCCGGATACGCAGTATTTT. Translating it yields CASSQREGPDTQYF.